Listed below are T cell receptor beta chains from one sample, sequenced in a study of blood T cells in healthy people across ages. TCRdb re-called the 5' RACE reads with MiXCR, one entry per CDR3 protein. Here the sample spans around 870,000 distinct CDR3 sequences, less than 35% being singletons. Input material: blood. These receptors all stem from a woman over 75 in good health. Each CDR3 is given without its conserved first and last residue.

V	J	CDR3
TRBV7-9	TRBJ2-1	ASSLDDRLNEQF
TRBV5-1	TRBJ2-5	ASSLGQSERY
TRBV27	TRBJ2-7	ASSLTSGGHYEQY
TRBV6-6	TRBJ1-2	ASSTPLTPGYT
TRBV6-1	TRBJ1-2	ASILGTGAYGYT
TRBV4-1	TRBJ2-3	ASSQPLQGVKTDTQY
TRBV6-2/TRBV6-3	TRBJ1-1	ASSYATMNTEAF
TRBV12-3/TRBV12-4	TRBJ1-2	ASRKSDLSASGYT
TRBV7-8	TRBJ2-7	ASQGRSSYEQY
TRBV12-3/TRBV12-4	TRBJ2-1	ASSSGTGRRNEQF
TRBV6-6	TRBJ2-3	ASSYGTGTDTQY
TRBV18	TRBJ2-5	ASSPPVTRQGAQETQY
TRBV7-2	TRBJ2-2	ASSVSGGRRTGELF
TRBV12-3/TRBV12-4	TRBJ2-5	ASSTGRTQY
TRBV5-1	TRBJ2-4	ASSSGLAKNIQY
TRBV20-1	TRBJ2-5	SAREVTGQETQY
TRBV5-8	TRBJ1-2	ASSGLGRGYT
TRBV27	TRBJ1-2	ASSITGGGYGYT
TRBV19	TRBJ2-5	ASSIRERETQY
TRBV20-1	TRBJ1-5	SALEIWDINQPQH
TRBV6-2/TRBV6-3	TRBJ2-7	ASSLPQTSTYEQY
TRBV3-1	TRBJ1-2	ASCHGTGGASYGYT
TRBV24-1	TRBJ2-3	ATTGPRDRGTQY
TRBV7-8	TRBJ2-3	ASSYLPRGTDTQY
TRBV18	TRBJ2-3	ASSGVRTDTQY
TRBV18	TRBJ2-1	ASSPPGLADNEQF
TRBV6-1	TRBJ1-2	ASSQIQGVNYGYT
TRBV12-3/TRBV12-4	TRBJ2-3	ASISSGGGDTEY
TRBV6-5	TRBJ1-6	ASRASDRVLSPLH
TRBV7-9	TRBJ1-2	ASSLIGGNYGYT
TRBV6-1	TRBJ2-7	ASSDRTSGSSEQY
TRBV7-2	TRBJ2-7	ASSLREYRYEQY
TRBV4-1	TRBJ1-2	ASSQQIGDGGYT
TRBV7-2	TRBJ2-3	ASSPVAGDTDTQY
TRBV9	TRBJ1-6	ASSVRWANSPLH
TRBV7-9	TRBJ2-2	ASTPGTGELF